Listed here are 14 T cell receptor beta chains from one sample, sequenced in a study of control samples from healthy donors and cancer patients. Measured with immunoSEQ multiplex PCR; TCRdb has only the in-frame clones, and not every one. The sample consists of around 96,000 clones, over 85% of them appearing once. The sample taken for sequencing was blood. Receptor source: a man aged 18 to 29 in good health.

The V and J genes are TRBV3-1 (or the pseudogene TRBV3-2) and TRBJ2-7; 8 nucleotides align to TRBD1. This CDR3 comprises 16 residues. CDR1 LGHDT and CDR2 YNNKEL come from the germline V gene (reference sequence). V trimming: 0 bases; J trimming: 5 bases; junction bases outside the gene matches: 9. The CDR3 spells CASSQDLRTGMDEQYF. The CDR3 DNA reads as TGTGCCAGCAGCCAAGATCTTAGGACAGGGATGGACGAGCAGTACTTC.

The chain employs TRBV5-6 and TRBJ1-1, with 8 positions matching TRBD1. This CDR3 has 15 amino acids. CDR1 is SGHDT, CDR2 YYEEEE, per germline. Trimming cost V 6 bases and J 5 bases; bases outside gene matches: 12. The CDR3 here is CASISRPGGQTEAFF. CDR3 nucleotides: TGTGCCAGCATTTCTCGGCCAGGGGGCCAGACTGAAGCTTTCTTT.

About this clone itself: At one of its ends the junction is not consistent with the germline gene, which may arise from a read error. CDR3 sequence reads: CSARGAHGYTF. The CDR3 nucleotides are TGCAGTGCCAGAGGGGCTCATGGCTACACCTTC. This chain links TRBV20-1 with TRBJ1-2; possibly TRBD1 for D (5 bases). There are 11 residues in the CDR3. Germline V lookup: CDR1 DFQATT, CDR2 SNEGSKA (reference sequence).

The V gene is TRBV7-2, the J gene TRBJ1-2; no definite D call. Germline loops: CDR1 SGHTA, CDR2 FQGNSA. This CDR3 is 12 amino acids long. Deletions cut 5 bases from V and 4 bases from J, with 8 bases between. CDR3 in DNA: TGTGCCAGCAGCACCACAACCTATGGCTACACCTTC. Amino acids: CASSTTTYGYTF. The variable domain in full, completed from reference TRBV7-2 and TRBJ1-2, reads GAGVSQSPSNKVTEKGKDVELRCDPISGHTALYWYRQSLGQGLEFLIYFQGNSAPDKSGLPSDRFSAERTGGSVSTLTIQRTQQEDSAVYLCASSTTTYGYTFGSGTRLTVV.

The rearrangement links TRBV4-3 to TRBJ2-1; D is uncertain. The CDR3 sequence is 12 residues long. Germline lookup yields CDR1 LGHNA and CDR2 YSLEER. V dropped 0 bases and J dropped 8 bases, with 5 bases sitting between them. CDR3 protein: CASSQDKDEQFF. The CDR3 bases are TGCGCCAGCAGCCAAGATAAGGATGAGCAGTTCTTC.

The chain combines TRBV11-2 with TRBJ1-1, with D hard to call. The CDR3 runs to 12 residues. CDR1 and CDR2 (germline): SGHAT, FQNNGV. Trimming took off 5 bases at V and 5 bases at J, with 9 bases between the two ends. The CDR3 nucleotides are TGTGCCAGCAGCCCCTTGGGGACTGAAGCTTTCTTT. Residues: CASSPLGTEAFF.

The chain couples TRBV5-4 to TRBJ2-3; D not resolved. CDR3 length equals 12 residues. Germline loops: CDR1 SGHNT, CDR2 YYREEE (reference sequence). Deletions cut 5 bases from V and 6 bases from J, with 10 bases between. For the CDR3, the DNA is TGTGCCAGCAGGGCCCGTGGGGATACGCAGTATTTT. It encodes CASRARGDTQYF.

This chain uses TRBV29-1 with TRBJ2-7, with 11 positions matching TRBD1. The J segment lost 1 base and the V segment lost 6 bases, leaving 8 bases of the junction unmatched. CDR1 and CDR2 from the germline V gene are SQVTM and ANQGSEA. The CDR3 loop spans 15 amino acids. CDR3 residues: CSVRRTGGASYEQYF. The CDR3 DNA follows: TGCAGCGTCCGAAGGACAGGGGGCGCGTCCTACGAGCAGTACTTC.

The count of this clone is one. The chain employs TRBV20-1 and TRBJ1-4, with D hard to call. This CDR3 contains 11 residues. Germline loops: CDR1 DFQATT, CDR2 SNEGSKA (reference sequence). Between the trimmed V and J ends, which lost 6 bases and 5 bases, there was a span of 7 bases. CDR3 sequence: CSAGENEKLFF. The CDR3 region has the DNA TGCAGTGCCGGTGAAAATGAAAAACTGTTTTTT.

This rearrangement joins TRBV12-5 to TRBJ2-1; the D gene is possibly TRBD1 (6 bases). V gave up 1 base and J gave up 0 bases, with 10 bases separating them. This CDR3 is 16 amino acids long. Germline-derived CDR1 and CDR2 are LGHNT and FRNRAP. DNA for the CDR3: TGTGCTAGTGGTTTGGGTCAGGGGAGCTCCTACAATGAGCAGTTCTTC. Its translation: CASGLGQGSSYNEQFF.

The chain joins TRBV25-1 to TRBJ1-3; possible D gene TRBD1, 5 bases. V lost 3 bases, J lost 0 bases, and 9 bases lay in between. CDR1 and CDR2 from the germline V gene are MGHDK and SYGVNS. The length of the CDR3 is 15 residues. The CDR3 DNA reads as TGTGCCAGCAGTGAGTCAGGGTACTCTGGAAACACCATATATTTT. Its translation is CASSESGYSGNTIYF.

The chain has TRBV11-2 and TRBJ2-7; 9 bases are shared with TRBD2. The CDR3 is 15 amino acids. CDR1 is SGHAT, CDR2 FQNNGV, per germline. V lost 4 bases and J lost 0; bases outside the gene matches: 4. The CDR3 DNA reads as TGTGCCAGCAGCTCAAAGACTAGCGGCTCCTACGAGCAGTACTTC. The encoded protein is CASSSKTSGSYEQYF.

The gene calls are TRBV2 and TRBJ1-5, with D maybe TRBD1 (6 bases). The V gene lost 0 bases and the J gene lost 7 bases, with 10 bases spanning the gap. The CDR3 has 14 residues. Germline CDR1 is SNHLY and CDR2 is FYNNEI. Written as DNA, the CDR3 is TGTGCCAGCAGTGAAGCGGGGGGCGGACAGCCCCAGCATTTT. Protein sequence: CASSEAGGGQPQHF.

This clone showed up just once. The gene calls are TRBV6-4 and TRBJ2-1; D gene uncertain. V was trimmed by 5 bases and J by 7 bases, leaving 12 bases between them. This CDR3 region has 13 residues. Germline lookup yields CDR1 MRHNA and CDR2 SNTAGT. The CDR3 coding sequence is TGTGCCAGCAGTCTAACAGTTCAAAATGAGCAGTTCTTC. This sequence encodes CASSLTVQNEQFF.